The T cell receptor beta chain described here comes from a study of CD8+ T cells in alopecia areata. Across the whole study: Oral tofacitinib, 5 to 10 mg twice daily, was given in an open-label trial.

The CDR3 contains 16 residues. The germline V and J ends were trimmed by 0 bases and 0 bases, with 10 bases remaining between them. Germline lookup yields CDR1 SGHRS and CDR2 YFSETQ. Investigators isolated RNA and reverse transcribed it into cDNA to act as the sequencing template. Sequencing was performed with immunoSEQ multiplex PCR; in TCRdb, only in-frame clones are kept and a portion is missing. The sample holds under 250,000 clones, about 60% seen once. J is TRBJ2-1 and V is TRBV5-1; the D is unclear. This TCR was sampled from a human donor with alopecia areata. The starting material was CD4+ T cells sorted from blood, obtained at week 0. CDR3 nucleotide sequence: TGCGCCAGCAGCTTGGTCATCCTGAGCTCCTACAATGAGCAGTTCTTC. Protein product: CASSLVILSSYNEQFF.